This T cell receptor (beta chain) appears in the sequencing data of a study of blood T cell repertoires in COVID-19. How the authors handled the data: Estimation of nucleated cell counts was performed using reference gene primer amplification. Sequencing was performed with immunoSEQ multiplex PCR; in TCRdb, only in-frame clones are kept and a portion is missing. From that table come the V and J calls and clone size; the DNA was used to work out D and trimming. The table lists 60,000 to 75,000 clones, roughly 85% of them singletons. The V and J ends lost 5 bases and 0 bases, in that order; junction bases with no gene match: 7. The CDR3 loop spans 16 amino acids. CDR1 is SGHVS and CDR2 is FNYEAQ in the germline V gene.

The sequence came from a woman aged 45-65 years with COVID-19, enrolled during active disease. This sequence joins TRBV7-6 and TRBJ2-5, with TRBD2 matching 9 bases. Sequencing was done on a sample of peripheral blood. The CDR3 region is CASSPRTSVYQETQYF. CDR3 nucleotides: TGTGCCAGCAGCCCCAGGACTAGCGTGTACCAAGAGACCCAGTACTTC.